The source of this T cell receptor (beta chain) is a study of CD8+ T cells in alopecia areata. Reverse transcription of extracted RNA yielded cDNA, which provided the sequencing template. Data came from immunoSEQ multiplex PCR; TCRdb stores just in-frame clones and leaves some out. The sample consists of 150,000 to 200,000 clones, roughly 70% of them appearing once. The treatment is: oral pan-JAK inhibitor, 5-10 mg twice daily. The receptor's source is a human donor with alopecia areata. The sequencing here drew on CD4+ T cells sorted from blood, taken around week 50, from a patient treated with tofacitinib.

This CDR3 is CASTRTDGYEQYF. DNA for the CDR3: TGTGCCAGCACCCGGACCGACGGCTACGAGCAGTACTTC. This chain uses TRBV7-2 with TRBJ2-7; D gene ambiguous. The CDR3 covers 13 residues. Per the germline V gene, CDR1 is SGHTA and CDR2 is FQGNSA. The germline V and J ends were trimmed by 7 bases and 3 bases, with 13 bases remaining between them.